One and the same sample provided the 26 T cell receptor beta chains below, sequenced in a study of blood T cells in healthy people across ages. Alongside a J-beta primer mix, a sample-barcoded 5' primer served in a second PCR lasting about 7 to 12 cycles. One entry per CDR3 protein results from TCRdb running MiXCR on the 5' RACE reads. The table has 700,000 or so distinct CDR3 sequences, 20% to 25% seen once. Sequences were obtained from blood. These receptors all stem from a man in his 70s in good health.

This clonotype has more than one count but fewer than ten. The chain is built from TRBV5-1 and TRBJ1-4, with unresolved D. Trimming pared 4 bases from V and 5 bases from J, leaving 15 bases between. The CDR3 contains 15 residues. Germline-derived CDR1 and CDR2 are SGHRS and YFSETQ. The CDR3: CASSNPSFLNEKLFF. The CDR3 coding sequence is TGCGCCAGCAGCAACCCATCCTTCCTGAATGAAAAACTGTTTTTT.

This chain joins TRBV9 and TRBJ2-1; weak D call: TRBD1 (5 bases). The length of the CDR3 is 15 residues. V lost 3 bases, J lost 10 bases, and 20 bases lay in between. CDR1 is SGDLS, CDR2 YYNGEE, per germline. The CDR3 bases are TGTGCCAGCAGCGCTCCGGACACCAAAAAAAAAGAGCAGTTCTTC. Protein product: CASSAPDTKKKEQFF.

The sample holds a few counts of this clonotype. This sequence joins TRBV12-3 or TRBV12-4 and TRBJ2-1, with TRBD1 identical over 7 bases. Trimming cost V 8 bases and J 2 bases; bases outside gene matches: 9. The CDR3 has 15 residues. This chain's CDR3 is CASGLRDRAYNEQFF. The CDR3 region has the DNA TGTGCCAGCGGTCTGAGGGACAGAGCCTACAATGAGCAGTTCTTC.

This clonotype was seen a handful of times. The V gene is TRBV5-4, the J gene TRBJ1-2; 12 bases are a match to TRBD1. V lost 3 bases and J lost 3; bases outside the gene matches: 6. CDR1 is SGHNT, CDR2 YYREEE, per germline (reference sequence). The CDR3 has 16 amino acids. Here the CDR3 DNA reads TGTGCCAGCAGCTACGGGACAGGGGGCGCGTACTATGGCTACACCTTC. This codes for CASSYGTGGAYYGYTF.

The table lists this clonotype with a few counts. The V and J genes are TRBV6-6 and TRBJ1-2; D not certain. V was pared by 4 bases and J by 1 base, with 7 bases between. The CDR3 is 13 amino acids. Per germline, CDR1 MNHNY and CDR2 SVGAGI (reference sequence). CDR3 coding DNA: TGTGCCAGCAGTTCGTCGTTTAACTATGGCTACACCTTC. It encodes CASSSSFNYGYTF.

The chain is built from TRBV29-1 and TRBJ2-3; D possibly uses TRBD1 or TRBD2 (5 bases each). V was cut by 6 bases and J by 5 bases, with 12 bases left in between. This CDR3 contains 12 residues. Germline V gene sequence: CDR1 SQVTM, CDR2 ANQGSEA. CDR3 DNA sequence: TGCAGCGTGTCCGGGACCCGAGATACGCAGTATTTT. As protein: CSVSGTRDTQYF.

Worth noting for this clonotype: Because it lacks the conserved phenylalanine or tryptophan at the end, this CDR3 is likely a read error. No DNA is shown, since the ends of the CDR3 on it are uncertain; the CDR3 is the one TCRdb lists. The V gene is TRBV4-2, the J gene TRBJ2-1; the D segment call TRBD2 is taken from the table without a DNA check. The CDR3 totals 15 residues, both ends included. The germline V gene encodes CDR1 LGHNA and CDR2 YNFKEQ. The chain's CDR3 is CASSQSLVGGGVITL.

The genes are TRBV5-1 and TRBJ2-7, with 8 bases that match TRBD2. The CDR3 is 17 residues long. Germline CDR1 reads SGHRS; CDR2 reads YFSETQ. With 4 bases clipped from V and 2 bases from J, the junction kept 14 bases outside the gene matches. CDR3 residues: CASSQAKLFGGAYEQYF. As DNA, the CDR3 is TGCGCCAGCAGCCAGGCGAAATTGTTCGGGGGGGCCTACGAGCAGTACTTC.

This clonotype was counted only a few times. The CDR3 reads CASSPGQGASLNIQYF. The CDR3 DNA reads as TGTGCCAGCAGCCCCGGACAGGGGGCATCGCTGAACATTCAGTACTTC. The chain employs TRBV21-1 and TRBJ2-4; the DNA was not used to check the table's D call, TRBD1. TRBV21-1 is given as a pseudogene. The CDR3 is 16 amino acids.

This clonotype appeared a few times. CDR3 sequence: CSVEDPNAAGSGANVLTF. The CDR3 DNA reads TGCAGCGTTGAAGATCCGAACGCAGCCGGCTCTGGGGCCAACGTCCTGACTTTC. V usage is TRBV29-1 and J usage is TRBJ2-6; D is unclear. V was shortened by 0 bases and J by 0 bases, with 15 bases between the two germline ends. CDR3 size: 18 residues. Germline V gives CDR1 SQVTM, CDR2 ANQGSEA.

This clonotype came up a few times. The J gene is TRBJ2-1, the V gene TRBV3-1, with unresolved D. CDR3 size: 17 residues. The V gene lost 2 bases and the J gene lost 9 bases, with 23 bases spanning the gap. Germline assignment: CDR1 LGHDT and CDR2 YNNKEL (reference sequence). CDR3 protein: CASSQNRASPSLGEQFF. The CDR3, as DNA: TGTGCCAGCAGCCAAAACCGGGCTTCCCCGTCTTTGGGTGAGCAGTTCTTC.

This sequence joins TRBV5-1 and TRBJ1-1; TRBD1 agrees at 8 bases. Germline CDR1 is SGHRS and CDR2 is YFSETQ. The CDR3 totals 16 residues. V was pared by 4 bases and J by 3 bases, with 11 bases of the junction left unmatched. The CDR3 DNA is TGCGCCAGCAGCATGCTTACAGGGGGTTGGGACACTGAAGCTTTCTTT. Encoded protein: CASSMLTGGWDTEAFF.

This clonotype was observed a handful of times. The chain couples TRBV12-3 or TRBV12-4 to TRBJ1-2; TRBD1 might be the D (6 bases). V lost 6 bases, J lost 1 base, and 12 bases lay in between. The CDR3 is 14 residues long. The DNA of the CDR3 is TGTGCCAGCAGGTCGACAGGATTTAACTATGGCTACACCTTC. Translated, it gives CASRSTGFNYGYTF.

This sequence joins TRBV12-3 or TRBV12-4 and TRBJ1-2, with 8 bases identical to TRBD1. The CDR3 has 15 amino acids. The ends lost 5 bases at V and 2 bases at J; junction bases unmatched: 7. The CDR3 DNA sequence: TGTGCCAGCAGTGAACCAGGGGGCGGAAACTATGGCTACACCTTC. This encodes CASSEPGGGNYGYTF.

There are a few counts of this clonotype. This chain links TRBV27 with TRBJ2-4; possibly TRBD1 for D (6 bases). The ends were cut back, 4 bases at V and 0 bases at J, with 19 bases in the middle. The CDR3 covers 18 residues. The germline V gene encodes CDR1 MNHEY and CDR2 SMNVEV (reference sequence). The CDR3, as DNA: TGTGCCAGCAGTTCCTATTATAGTAGGGGGAAAGCCAAAAACATTCAGTACTTC. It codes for CASSSYYSRGKAKNIQYF.

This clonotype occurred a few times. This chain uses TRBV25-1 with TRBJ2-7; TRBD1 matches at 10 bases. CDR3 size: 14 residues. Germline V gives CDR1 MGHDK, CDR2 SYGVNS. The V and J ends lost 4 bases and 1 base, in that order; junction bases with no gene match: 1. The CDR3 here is CASSGGQGSYEQYV. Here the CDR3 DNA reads TGTGCCAGCAGTGGGGGACAGGGGTCCTACGAGCAGTACGTC.

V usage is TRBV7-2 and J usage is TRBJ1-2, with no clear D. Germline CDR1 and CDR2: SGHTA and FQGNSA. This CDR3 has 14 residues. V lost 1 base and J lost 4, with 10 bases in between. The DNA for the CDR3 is TGTGCCAGCAGCTTAGAGGCCCAGGCCTATGGCTACACCTTC. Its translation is CASSLEAQAYGYTF.

DNA of the CDR3: TGCAGTGCTCTCCGGGACGGCAACTTGTATGGCTACACCTTC. It is translated as CSALRDGNLYGYTF. This chain connects TRBV20-1 to TRBJ1-2, with D perhaps TRBD1 (5 bases). The CDR3 totals 14 residues. The germline V and J ends were trimmed by 5 bases and 5 bases, with 18 bases remaining between them. From germline, CDR1 is DFQATT and CDR2 SNEGSKA (reference sequence).

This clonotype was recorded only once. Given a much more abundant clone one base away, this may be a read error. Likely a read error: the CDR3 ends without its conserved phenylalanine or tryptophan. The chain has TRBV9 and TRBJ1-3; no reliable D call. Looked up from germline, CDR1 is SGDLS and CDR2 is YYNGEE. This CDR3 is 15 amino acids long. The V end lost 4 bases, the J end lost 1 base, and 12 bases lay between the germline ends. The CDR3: CASSLRSASGNTIYS. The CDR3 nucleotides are TGTGCCAGCAGCCTCCGGTCTGCGTCTGGAAACACCATATATTCT.

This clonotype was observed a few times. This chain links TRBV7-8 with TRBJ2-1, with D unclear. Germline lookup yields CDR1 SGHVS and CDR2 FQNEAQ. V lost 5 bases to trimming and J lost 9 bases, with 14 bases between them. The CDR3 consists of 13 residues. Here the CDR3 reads CASSEVLGAEQFF. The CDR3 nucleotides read TGTGCCAGCAGCGAGGTTCTAGGAGCTGAGCAGTTCTTC.

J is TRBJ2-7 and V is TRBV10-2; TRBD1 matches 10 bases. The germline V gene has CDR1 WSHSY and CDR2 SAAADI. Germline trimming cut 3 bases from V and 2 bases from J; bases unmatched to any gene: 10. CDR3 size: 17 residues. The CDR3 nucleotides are TGCGCCAGCAGTGACCGGGACAGGGGTCGGGTTGCCTACGAGCAGTACTTC. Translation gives CASSDRDRGRVAYEQYF.

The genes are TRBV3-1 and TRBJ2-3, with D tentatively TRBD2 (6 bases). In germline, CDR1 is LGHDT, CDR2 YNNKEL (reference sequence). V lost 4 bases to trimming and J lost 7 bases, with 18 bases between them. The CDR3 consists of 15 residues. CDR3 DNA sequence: TGTGCCAGCAGCCCTCAAATCCTCGGGGGTTATACGCAGTATTTT. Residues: CASSPQILGGYTQYF.

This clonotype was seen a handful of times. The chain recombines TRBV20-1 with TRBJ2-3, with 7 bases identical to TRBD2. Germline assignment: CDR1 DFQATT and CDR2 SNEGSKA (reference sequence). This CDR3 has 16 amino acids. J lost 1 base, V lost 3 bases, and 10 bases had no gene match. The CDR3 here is CSASPSTSFRTDTQYF. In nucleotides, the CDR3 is TGCAGTGCTAGTCCCTCGACTAGCTTCCGCACAGATACGCAGTATTTT.

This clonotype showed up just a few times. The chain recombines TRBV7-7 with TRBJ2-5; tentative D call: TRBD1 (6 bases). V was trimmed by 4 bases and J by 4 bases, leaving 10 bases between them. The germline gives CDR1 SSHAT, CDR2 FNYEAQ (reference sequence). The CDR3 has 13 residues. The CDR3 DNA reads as TGTGCCAGCAGCTCCCAGGGGTTAGAGACCCAGTACTTC. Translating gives CASSSQGLETQYF.

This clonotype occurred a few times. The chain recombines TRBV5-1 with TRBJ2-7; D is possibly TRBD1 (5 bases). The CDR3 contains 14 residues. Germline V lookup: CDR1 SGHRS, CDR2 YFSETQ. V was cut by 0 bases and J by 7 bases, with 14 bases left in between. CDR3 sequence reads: CASSLVGRVPEQYF. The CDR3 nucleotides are TGCGCCAGCAGCTTGGTTGGCAGGGTTCCGGAGCAGTACTTC.

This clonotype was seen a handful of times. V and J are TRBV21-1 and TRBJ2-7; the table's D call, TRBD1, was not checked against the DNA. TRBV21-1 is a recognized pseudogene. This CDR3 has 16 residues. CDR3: CASTQGKDRSSYEQYV. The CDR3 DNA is TGTGCCAGCACCCAGGGAAAAGATAGGAGCTCCTACGAGCAGTACGTC.